These T cell receptor beta chains were read from a single sample in a study of shared clonotypes between healthy human individuals. The data were produced by immunoSEQ multiplex PCR, yet TCRdb's version contains in-frame clones alone and is incomplete. The profile covers about 680,000 clones, with around 72% appearing a single time and around 2% taken by the ten largest. The sequenced sample consisted of memory CD4+ T cells sorted from blood. These receptor sequences come from a woman in her thirties in good health. Each CDR3 is given with its conserved first and last residue. The D gene is left open where the match is weak. The size field is filled for only some rows; it gives once, few, many or a size class.

>once|TRBJ2-3|TRBV11-1|TRBD2
TGTGCCAGCAGCCCCGGGACTAGCGGAGCATTAGATACGCAGTATTTT
CASSPGTSGALDTQYF
>few|TRBJ1-5|TRBV18|-
TGTGCCAGCTCACCACCGAGCGGAGGGCAGCCCCAGCATTTT
CASSPPSGGQPQHF
>-|TRBJ2-5|TRBV7-7|-
TGTGCCAGCAGCGAGGGAGGGACAAAGGGGACCCAGTACTTC
CASSEGGTKGTQYF
>-|TRBJ2-7|TRBV5-8|-
TGTGCCAGCAGCCAAGCACTGGGGGTCTACGAGCAGTACTTC
CASSQALGVYEQYF
>-|TRBJ2-7|TRBV5-6|-
TGTGCCAGCAGCTTCCGCGATAGGCCTTTTTACGAGCAGTACTTC
CASSFRDRPFYEQYF
>-|TRBJ2-1|TRBV6-6|TRBD1
TGTGCCAGCAGATCCTCGGACAGGGGAGGCAATGAGCAGTTCTTC
CASRSSDRGGNEQFF
>-|TRBJ2-1|TRBV11-2|TRBD1
TGTGCCAGCAGCTCTAAGGGACAGGGGGCGGCGGCAGATGAGCAGTTCTTC
CASSSKGQGAAADEQFF
>many|TRBJ1-3|TRBV18|-
TGTGCCAGCTCCGCCGACAGTTCTCTCTTGGGAAACACCATATATTTT
CASSADSSLLGNTIYF
>-|TRBJ1-4|TRBV4-2|TRBD1
TGTGCCAGCAGCCAGGGACAGGGAAATGAAAAACTGTTTTTT
CASSQGQGNEKLFF
>-|TRBJ1-1|TRBV18|-
TGTGCCAGCTCACCGGTCGGTAGGGCTGAAGCTTTCTTT
CASSPVGRAEAFF
>-|TRBJ2-1|TRBV5-1|TRBD2
TGCGCCAGCAGCTTGGCGGCGGGAGATGAGCAGTTCTTC
CASSLAAGDEQFF
>-|TRBJ1-2|TRBV7-9|-
TGTGCCAGCAGCCCGCAGGGTAACTATGGCTACACCTTC
CASSPQGNYGYTF
>-|TRBJ2-7|TRBV2|-
TGTGCCACCGGTCGGGACCCCACCTACGAGCAGTACTTC
CATGRDPTYEQYF
>-|TRBJ2-3|TRBV5-1|-
TGCGCCAGCAGCTTGGGCTTAGTCAGCGGGACAGATACGCAGTATTTT
CASSLGLVSGTDTQYF
>many|TRBJ1-2|TRBV5-6|-
TGTGCCAGCAGCTTGCCAGGGGTTGGTAACTATGGCTACACCTTC
CASSLPGVGNYGYTF
>-|TRBJ1-1|TRBV19|TRBD1
TGTGCCAGCAGCGGGAGGGGGCATACTGAAGCTTTCTTT
CASSGRGHTEAFF